Listed below are T cell receptor beta chains from one sample, sequenced in a study of CD8 T cells in Susac syndrome. One entry per CDR3 protein results from TCRdb running MiXCR on the immunoSEQ multiplex PCR reads. The sample shows more than 95,000 distinct CDR3 sequences, about 92% of them seen only once. The sequenced material came from CD4+ T cells from PBMCs. These receptors all stem from a human donor with multiple sclerosis. CDR3s include the opening cysteine and the closing phenylalanine or tryptophan. The order of the fields is V gene, D gene, J gene, CDR3 protein, CDR3 DNA. A D gene is named only where the DNA matches it firmly.

v_gene: TRBV15; d_gene: -; j_gene: TRBJ1-2; CDR3aa: CATSREQVHGYTF; CDR3nt: TGTGCCACCAGCAGAGAACAGGTACATGGCTACACCTTC
v_gene: TRBV6-2/TRBV6-3; d_gene: -; j_gene: TRBJ2-7; CDR3aa: CAGSEGPPYEQYF; CDR3nt: TGTGCCGGTTCAGAAGGTCCCCCCTACGAGCAGTACTTC
v_gene: TRBV9; d_gene: -; j_gene: TRBJ2-7; CDR3aa: CASSVSGGHEQYF; CDR3nt: TGTGCCAGCAGCGTTTCGGGGGGCCACGAGCAGTACTTC
v_gene: TRBV30; d_gene: -; j_gene: TRBJ2-7; CDR3aa: CAWSRQDEQYF; CDR3nt: TGTGCCTGGAGTAGGCAAGACGAGCAGTACTTC
v_gene: TRBV20-1; d_gene: -; j_gene: TRBJ2-3; CDR3aa: CSARDSRTGTDTQYF; CDR3nt: TGCAGTGCTAGAGATAGCCGGACAGGCACAGATACGCAGTATTTT
v_gene: TRBV28; d_gene: -; j_gene: TRBJ1-3; CDR3aa: CASGEDTSYFFSGNTIYF; CDR3nt: TGTGCCAGCGGGGAGGACACATCCTATTTCTTCTCTGGAAACACCATATATTTT
v_gene: TRBV3-1; d_gene: -; j_gene: TRBJ1-2; CDR3aa: CASSQWAENYGYTF; CDR3nt: TGTGCCAGCAGCCAATGGGCAGAGAACTATGGCTACACCTTC
v_gene: TRBV10-3; d_gene: -; j_gene: TRBJ1-5; CDR3aa: CAIRSRDSNQPQHF; CDR3nt: TGTGCCATCAGGAGCAGGGACAGCAATCAGCCCCAGCATTTT
v_gene: TRBV6-6; d_gene: TRBD2; j_gene: TRBJ2-7; CDR3aa: CASSKSGGAWHEQYF; CDR3nt: TGTGCCAGCAGTAAAAGCGGGGGGGCGTGGCACGAGCAGTACTTC
v_gene: TRBV5-1; d_gene: -; j_gene: TRBJ2-2; CDR3aa: CASSPGGDNTGELFF; CDR3nt: TGCGCCAGCAGCCCCGGAGGGGATAACACCGGGGAGCTGTTTTTT
v_gene: TRBV6-2/TRBV6-3; d_gene: TRBD1; j_gene: TRBJ1-1; CDR3aa: CASMGTGKGDTEAFF; CDR3nt: TGTGCCAGCATGGGGACAGGGAAGGGGGACACTGAAGCTTTCTTT
v_gene: TRBV5-4; d_gene: -; j_gene: TRBJ2-1; CDR3aa: CASSFEQYNEQFF; CDR3nt: TGTGCCAGCAGCTTTGAACAGTACAATGAGCAGTTCTTC
v_gene: TRBV6-2/TRBV6-3; d_gene: -; j_gene: TRBJ2-7; CDR3aa: CASSNVREQYF; CDR3nt: TGTGCCAGCAGTAACGTGCGCGAGCAGTACTTC
v_gene: TRBV5-4; d_gene: TRBD1; j_gene: TRBJ2-5; CDR3aa: CASSLSRQGPQETQYF; CDR3nt: TGTGCCAGCAGCTTGTCCCGACAGGGGCCTCAAGAGACCCAGTACTTC
v_gene: TRBV6-2/TRBV6-3; d_gene: -; j_gene: TRBJ1-1; CDR3aa: CASSQGLEAFF; CDR3nt: TGTGCCAGCAGTCAAGGACTTGAAGCTTTCTTT
v_gene: TRBV3-1; d_gene: TRBD1; j_gene: TRBJ1-1; CDR3aa: CASSPTSLGQGTRTEAFF; CDR3nt: TGTGCCAGCAGCCCGACGAGCTTGGGACAGGGGACGCGGACTGAAGCTTTCTTT